The rows below give T cell receptor beta chains drawn from one sample of a study of beta chain features in type 1 diabetes. Data came from immunoSEQ multiplex PCR; TCRdb stores just in-frame clones and leaves some out. This table has 500,000 to 700,000 clones, around 15% appearing once. The specimen was naive CD4+ T cells from blood. These TCRs come from a man between 18 and 29 years old in good health. Each CDR3 is given with its conserved first and last residue. The D gene is left open where the match is weak. Expanded clones are given a class, and other clones once, few, many or no size at all.

NA	TRBV4-2	TRBJ2-7	17	NA	TGTGCCAGCAGCCAAGCTGCTGTAGGTCCTAGCTCCTACGAGCAGTACTTC	CASSQAAVGPSSYEQYF
NA	TRBV9	TRBJ2-3	15	NA	TGTGCCAGCAGCCCGTCGTGGGCTAGCACAGATACGCAGTATTTT	CASSPSWASTDTQYF
NA	TRBV6-5	TRBJ1-5	16	NA	TGTGCCAGCAGTTACTCGGCAGCCGGGGGCAATCAGCCCCAGCATTTT	CASSYSAAGGNQPQHF
NA	TRBV27	TRBJ2-4	15	NA	TGTGCCAGCAGTTTAGTACTGACCTACAAAAACATTCAGTACTTC	CASSLVLTYKNIQYF
few	TRBV6-5	TRBJ2-3	15	TRBD1	TGTGCCAGCAGCCGGACAGGGATCCCCACAGATACGCAGTATTTT	CASSRTGIPTDTQYF
NA	TRBV10-3	TRBJ2-1	16	NA	TGTGCCATCAGTACAACTAGGGGGGCACCCTACAATGAGCAGTTCTTC	CAISTTRGAPYNEQFF
NA	TRBV27	TRBJ2-7	14	TRBD1	TGTGCCAGCAGCTACCGGGGACAGGGCTACGAGCAGTACTTC	CASSYRGQGYEQYF
NA	TRBV28	TRBJ1-5	15	NA	TGTGCCAGCATTGGGGCCAGCTATAGCAATCAGCCCCAGCATTTT	CASIGASYSNQPQHF
NA	TRBV28	TRBJ1-2	13	NA	TGTGCCAGCAGTTTACTGCGGGCCTATGGCTACACCTTC	CASSLLRAYGYTF
few	TRBV10-3	TRBJ1-2	13	NA	TGTGCCATCACAGACAGCTCTATGCTAGGCTACACCTTC	CAITDSSMLGYTF
NA	TRBV11-2	TRBJ1-4	16	NA	TGTGCCAGCAGCTTTAGGACGCCTGCAACTAATGAAAAACTGTTTTTT	CASSFRTPATNEKLFF
few	TRBV7-2	TRBJ1-2	13	NA	TGTGCCAGCAGCCCGACGACAGGTGGTGGCTACACCTTC	CASSPTTGGGYTF
NA	TRBV7-9	TRBJ1-2	12	NA	TGTGCCAGCACTATCGGGGAATATGGCTACACCTTC	CASTIGEYGYTF
once	TRBV7-7	TRBJ2-5	13	NA	TGTGCCAGCGGTGCAGGGCACCAAGAGACCCAGTACTTC	CASGAGHQETQYF
NA	TRBV10-3	TRBJ2-7	13	NA	TGTGCCATCAGTTTGGCGGGAAAGGGCGAGCAGTACTTC	CAISLAGKGEQYF
few	TRBV18	TRBJ2-1	13	TRBD2	TGTGCCAGCTCACCGTATCGACTAGCGGAGCAGTTCTTC	CASSPYRLAEQFF
NA	TRBV29-1	TRBJ1-2	13	NA	TGCAGCGTTACACAGGCCACTAACTATGGCTACACCTTC	CSVTQATNYGYTF
few	TRBV6-5	TRBJ1-2	13	NA	TGTGCCAGCAGTCCCCTCGTGCCCTATGGCTACACCTTC	CASSPLVPYGYTF
NA	TRBV29-1	TRBJ2-5	10	NA	TGCAGCGTGCGGACCGGGTTTTCGTACTTC	CSVRTGFSYF
NA	TRBV20-1	TRBJ2-7	11	NA	TGCAGTGCTAGAGACCTCTACGAGCAGTACTTC	CSARDLYEQYF
NA	TRBV7-9	TRBJ1-1	14	TRBD1	TGTGCCAGCAGCCGGGACAGGGGAGACACTGAAGCTTTCTTT	CASSRDRGDTEAFF
NA	TRBV20-1	TRBJ2-3	11	NA	TGCAGTGCCCCCCGGACGGATACGCAGTATTTT	CSAPRTDTQYF
NA	TRBV5-1	TRBJ1-2	15	NA	TGCGCCAGCAGCTTGTCGGCCAGGGCGGGCTATGGCTACACCTTC	CASSLSARAGYGYTF
few	TRBV18	TRBJ2-7	15	NA	TGTGCCAGCTCACGCGACAGGACAAGCTCCTACGAGCAGTACTTC	CASSRDRTSSYEQYF
few	TRBV21-1	TRBJ2-1	14	NA	TGTGCCAGCAGCACTCGACTAGCGGGAGATGAGCAGTTCTTC	CASSTRLAGDEQFF
few	TRBV7-2	TRBJ2-7	15	TRBD1	TGTGCCAGCAGCCGATTGCGAAGGGGGCTGAGTGAGCAGTACTTC	CASSRLRRGLSEQYF
few	TRBV9	TRBJ2-1	14	NA	TGTGCCAGCAGCACCCGACTAACTTACAATGAGCAGTTCTTC	CASSTRLTYNEQFF
few	TRBV5-1	TRBJ2-1	13	NA	TGCGCCAGCAGCGATGGAGGCTACAATGAGCAGTTCTTC	CASSDGGYNEQFF
NA	TRBV5-1	TRBJ1-5	13	NA	TGCGCCAGCAGCTTGATCGGCAATCAGCCCCAGCATTTT	CASSLIGNQPQHF
few	TRBV5-1	TRBJ2-6	19	TRBD1	TGCGCCAGCAGCCTCCAAGGGACAGGGACCTACTCTGGGGCCAACGTCCTGACTTTC	CASSLQGTGTYSGANVLTF
NA	TRBV7-6	TRBJ2-5	13	NA	TGTGCCAGTAATCGACCCCTCCGAGACGCCCAGTACTTC	CASNRPLRDAQYF
NA	TRBV14	TRBJ1-3	14	NA	TGTGCCAGCAGCCAACACTACTCTGGAAACACCATATATTTT	CASSQHYSGNTIYF
NA	TRBV7-9	TRBJ1-2	13	NA	TGTGCCAGCAGCTTACAGCCCCCGTATGGCTACACCTTC	CASSLQPPYGYTF
few	TRBV10-3	TRBJ2-7	11	NA	TGTGCCATCAGTCAGATGAACGAGCAGTACTTC	CAISQMNEQYF
NA	TRBV7-2	TRBJ2-2	15	TRBD2	TGTGCCAGCACCCGAGGTAGCGGGTACGCCGGGGAGCTGTTTTTT	CASTRGSGYAGELFF
NA	TRBV29-1	TRBJ2-3	14	TRBD1	TGCAGCATCCAGTGGGACAGTAACACAGATACGCAGTATTTT	CSIQWDSNTDTQYF
NA	TRBV10-2	TRBJ2-5	16	TRBD1	TGCGCCAGCAGACCTAGCAGGGGGCGGGGAAAGGAGACCCAGTACTTC	CASRPSRGRGKETQYF
few	TRBV18	TRBJ1-5	15	NA	TGTGCCAGCTCACCGACGACAGGAGTAGGTCAGCCCCAGCATTTT	CASSPTTGVGQPQHF
NA	TRBV15	TRBJ2-7	13	NA	TGTGCCACCAGCAGCCTCGTCTGGTACGAGCAGTACTTC	CATSSLVWYEQYF
NA	TRBV9	TRBJ1-1	13	NA	TGTGCCAGCAGCGTAGTTCTGGGGCAAGGAGCTTTCTTT	CASSVVLGQGAFF
NA	TRBV7-3	TRBJ2-6	17	TRBD1	TGTGCCAGCAGCCTAGGGGACAGGGGAGCCGGGGCCAACGTCCTGACTTTC	CASSLGDRGAGANVLTF
few	TRBV4-2	TRBJ2-1	16	TRBD2	TGTGCCAGCAGCCCTCAGACTAGCGGGGGGCTTAATGAGCAGTTCTTC	CASSPQTSGGLNEQFF
few	TRBV5-6	TRBJ1-1	15	NA	TGTGCCAGCAGCTTTGGCTGGACAGTGAACACTGAAGCTTTCTTT	CASSFGWTVNTEAFF
few	TRBV6-1	TRBJ1-2	13	NA	TGTGCCAGCAGTGAACTTTGGGGCTATGGCTACACCTTC	CASSELWGYGYTF
few	TRBV4-2	TRBJ1-1	16	TRBD1	TGTGCCAGCAGCCAAGCCCCCAGGGGGAAGAACACTGAAGCTTTCTTT	CASSQAPRGKNTEAFF
NA	TRBV29-1	TRBJ2-1	12	TRBD2	TGCAGCGTTGATCAGGGAGGGAATGAGCAGTTCTTC	CSVDQGGNEQFF
NA	TRBV6-5	TRBJ2-2	13	NA	TGTGCCACACAGGGTGGATACACCGGGGAGCTGTTTTTT	CATQGGYTGELFF
NA	TRBV7-8	TRBJ2-1	14	TRBD2	TGTGCCAGCAGCTTCCGGGGGGGTTACAATGAGCAGTTCTTC	CASSFRGGYNEQFF
NA	TRBV7-7	TRBJ2-5	15	TRBD1	TGTGCTAGCAGCTTCTCGGGGGACAGGGTAGAGACCCAGTACTTC	CASSFSGDRVETQYF
few	TRBV12-5	TRBJ2-5	12	NA	TGTGCTAGTGCTACGGATGGGGAGACCCAGTACTTC	CASATDGETQYF
NA	TRBV7-9	TRBJ2-3	16	TRBD2	TGTGCCAGCAGCTTCCGGACTAGCGGGACAACAGATACGCAGTATTTT	CASSFRTSGTTDTQYF
NA	TRBV7-2	TRBJ2-7	12	NA	TGTGCCAGCAGCTTAGCTGTGGGGGAGCAGTACTTC	CASSLAVGEQYF
NA	TRBV28	TRBJ2-5	14	NA	TGTGCCAGCAGTCTTGGGGGGATTTGGGAGACCCAGTACTTC	CASSLGGIWETQYF